The source of this T cell receptor (beta chain) is a study of regulatory T cells in long-lasting Graves disease. Study-level findings and limits: The study found persistent patients shared more public clonotypes (over 2,500) than new patients (nearly 1,000). Newly diagnosed patients had higher TCR diversity than persistent Graves' patients did.

The CDR3 runs to 12 residues. The ends were cut back, 5 bases at V and 5 bases at J, with 9 bases in the middle. Germline V lookup: CDR1 MDHEN, CDR2 SYDVKM. In building TCR beta libraries, iRepertoire HTBI primers were used together with Arm-PCR of CDR3 regions. TCRdb re-derived calls from the multiplex PCR reads in MiXCR, one entry per CDR3 protein. This sample has under 500,000 distinct CDR3 sequences, with less than 25% found just once. The time point here: persistent/refractory GD, antithyroid drugs over 5 years with positive TRAb. There was RNA extracted from PBMCs, and the TCR library was made from it. Graves' disease diagnosis relied on American Thyroid Association guidelines. Roughly 9.8 milliliters of peripheral blood went into EDTA tubes. This clonotype has at least ten counts. Its antigen is unknown.

Specimen: peripheral blood mononuclear cells (PBMCs), collected when the disease was refractory, from a patient treated with antithyroid drugs. The chain combines TRBV28 with TRBJ2-5; D is unresolved. This TCR was sampled from a female donor with Graves disease. The CDR3 here is CASSAIGETQYF. CDR3 DNA sequence: TGTGCCAGCAGTGCGATTGGGGAGACCCAGTACTTC.